These 20 T cell receptor beta chains originate from one sample sequenced in a study of OX40 agonist ivuxolimab in advanced cancers. Assay: immunoSEQ multiplex PCR; the TCRdb copy retains only in-frame clones and omits some. This table holds fewer than 90,000 clones, 91% found once. The material was CD4+ or CD8+ T cells sorted from blood, obtained in a trial of the OX40 agonist ivuxolimab. The receptors derive from an adult with an advanced solid tumor such as melanoma, head and neck, liver or kidney cancer.

This clone was detected once. The chain couples TRBV9 to TRBJ2-6; D unresolved. The CDR3 has 14 amino acids. Germline CDR1 SGDLS, CDR2 YYNGEE. The germline V and J ends were trimmed by 1 base and 3 bases, with 5 bases remaining between them. CDR3 amino acids: CASSVTLGANVLTF. The CDR3 DNA sequence: TGTGCCAGCAGCGTAACCCTTGGGGCCAACGTCCTGACTTTC.

The chain uses TRBV6-6 and TRBJ2-7, with D perhaps matching TRBD1 (5 bases). This CDR3 is 15 amino acids long. V was trimmed by 8 bases and J by 1 base, leaving 18 bases between them. Germline loops: CDR1 MNHNY, CDR2 SVGAGI (reference sequence). CDR3 loop: CASQRDRANSYEQYF. The CDR3, as DNA: TGTGCCAGCCAGAGAGACAGAGCAAATTCCTACGAGCAGTACTTC.

The chain is built from TRBV18 and TRBJ1-5; D unresolved. From germline, CDR1 is KGHSH and CDR2 LQKENI. This CDR3 contains 15 residues. Trimming took 1 base from V and 2 from J, leaving 9 bases between them. This CDR3 is CASSPQEGGNQPQHF. The DNA of the CDR3 is TGTGCCAGCTCACCACAGGAGGGAGGCAATCAGCCCCAGCATTTT.

The genes are TRBV28 and TRBJ1-2; no firm D call. Between the trimmed V and J ends, which lost 7 bases and 3 bases, there was a span of 12 bases. Germline-derived CDR1 and CDR2 are MDHEN and SYDVKM. The CDR3 has 13 residues. The CDR3: CASNPGNHYGYTF. In DNA, the CDR3 is TGTGCCAGCAACCCCGGGAACCACTATGGCTACACCTTC.

The chain links TRBV28 to TRBJ2-3, with D perhaps matching TRBD1 or TRBD2 (5 bases each). The CDR3 covers 16 residues. The V end was cut by 2 bases, the J end by 8 bases, with 20 bases between. CDR1 and CDR2 (germline): MDHEN, SYDVKM. Written as DNA, the CDR3 is TGTGCCAGCAGTTTAGGGGGTCGTGGTGGGGCGGGTACGCAGTATTTT. Encoded protein: CASSLGGRGGAGTQYF.

The chain recombines TRBV19 with TRBJ1-5; D remains unclear. The CDR3 is 14 amino acids. Germline values: CDR1 LNHDA, CDR2 SQIVND (reference sequence). Trimming removed 3 bases from V and 4 bases from J, with 10 bases in between. DNA of the CDR3: TGTGCCAGTAGTATGCGGGGTGGAAATCAGCCCCAGCATTTT. This sequence encodes CASSMRGGNQPQHF.

The chain uses TRBV2 and TRBJ1-2; D uncertain. V lost 3 bases and J lost 3, with 8 bases in between. Germline CDR1 is SNHLY and CDR2 is FYNNEI. The CDR3 runs to 13 residues. CDR3 in DNA: TGTGCCAGCAGTGAGTCGCAGTACTATGGCTACACCTTC. Translated, it gives CASSESQYYGYTF.

The CDR3 spells CASSDPSGDTEAFF. CDR3 sequence (DNA): TGTGCCAGCAGCGACCCAAGCGGGGACACTGAAGCTTTCTTT. V gene TRBV4-2 combines with J gene TRBJ1-1; unclear D gene. The germline gives CDR1 LGHNA, CDR2 YNFKEQ. The CDR3 loop spans 14 amino acids. V was shortened by 5 bases and J by 3 bases, with 13 bases between the two germline ends.

This chain uses TRBV7-9 with TRBJ1-1; D is uncertain. Germline values: CDR1 SEHNR, CDR2 FQNEAQ (reference sequence). The CDR3 is 15 amino acids. V shed 5 bases and J shed 0 bases, with 13 bases lying between them. CDR3 amino acids: CASSGGRAMNTEAFF. CDR3 DNA: TGTGCCAGCAGCGGAGGGCGGGCAATGAACACTGAAGCTTTCTTT.

CDR3 loop: CASRGQGALNTEAFF. The CDR3 region has the DNA TGTGCCAGCAGGGGACAGGGGGCCCTCAACACTGAAGCTTTCTTT. V is TRBV6-5 and J is TRBJ1-1; the match to TRBD1 covers 12 bases. The germline V gene encodes CDR1 MNHEY and CDR2 SVGAGI. The CDR3 extends over 15 amino acids. J lost 2 bases, V lost 6 bases, and 4 bases had no gene match.

This chain uses TRBV5-6 with TRBJ1-1; 7 nucleotides agree with TRBD1. V lost 2 bases, J lost 5 bases, and 12 bases stayed unmatched. Germline CDR1 is SGHDT and CDR2 is YYEEEE. The CDR3 is 16 residues long. The CDR3 loop is CASSLTDRWVTTEAFF. The CDR3 coding sequence is TGTGCCAGCAGCTTAACGGACAGGTGGGTGACGACTGAAGCTTTCTTT.

The rearrangement uses TRBV5-3 and TRBJ1-1, with D tentatively TRBD1 (6 bases). Being an ORF, TRBV5-3 has a function that is uncertain. The CDR3 sequence is 14 residues long. Trimming left V 3 bases short and J 7 bases short, with 16 bases between. In DNA, the CDR3 is TGTGCCAGAAGCTCATTCCCGACAGGAGATGAAGCTTTCTTT. Protein: CARSSFPTGDEAFF.

The rearrangement joins TRBV5-1 to TRBJ1-4; unclear D gene. In germline, CDR1 is SGHRS, CDR2 YFSETQ. Trimming stripped 2 bases from V and 5 bases from J, with 10 bases between. This CDR3 contains 14 residues. This CDR3 is CASSFESVNEKLFF. CDR3 nucleotides: TGCGCCAGCAGCTTCGAGTCAGTGAATGAAAAACTGTTTTTT.

This clone was picked up one time. The chain carries TRBV6-1 and TRBJ2-7; no reliable D call. The germline V gene encodes CDR1 MNHNS and CDR2 SASEGT. Trimming removed 4 bases at V and 3 bases at J, with 19 bases between. CDR3 length: 16 residues. CDR3 nucleotides: TGTGCCAGCAGTGGATCCACGATGCGGAATGACTACGAGCAGTACTTC. Protein: CASSGSTMRNDYEQYF.

V and J are TRBV7-6 and TRBJ2-3; no clear D gene. Germline V gene sequence: CDR1 SGHVS, CDR2 FNYEAQ. Trimming pared 1 base from V and 3 bases from J, leaving 11 bases between. The CDR3 consists of 15 residues. CDR3: CASSLGRASTDTQYF. CDR3 DNA: TGTGCCAGCAGCTTAGGGCGAGCCTCTACAGATACGCAGTATTTT.

The chain uses TRBV28 and TRBJ1-2, with D perhaps TRBD1 (6 bases). CDR3 size: 15 residues. Germline CDR1 is MDHEN and CDR2 is SYDVKM. V was shortened by 9 bases and J by 5 bases, with 22 bases between the two germline ends. CDR3 protein: CASKPRDKAEYGYTF. Here the CDR3 DNA reads TGTGCCAGTAAACCCAGGGACAAGGCTGAATATGGCTACACCTTC.

This rearrangement joins TRBV11-2 to TRBJ2-4, with D hard to call. The germline gives CDR1 SGHAT, CDR2 FQNNGV. This CDR3 contains 16 residues. Deletions cut 3 bases from V and 5 bases from J, with 17 bases between. The CDR3 region is CASSFEVRVGQNIQYF. The CDR3 DNA reads as TGTGCCAGCAGCTTCGAGGTCCGGGTCGGTCAAAACATTCAGTACTTC.

The rearrangement joins TRBV30 to TRBJ2-5; a weak D match, TRBD2 (5 bases). V was shortened by 3 bases and J by 5 bases, with 13 bases between the two germline ends. Germline assignment: CDR1 GTSNPN and CDR2 SVGIG (reference sequence). The CDR3 is 13 residues long. For the CDR3, the DNA is TGTGCCTGGAGCGAGGGCTCCCGGGAGACCCAGTACTTC. This translates into CAWSEGSRETQYF.

Comments on this clone: Relative to the germline gene, one junction end is altered; a read error may explain this. The chain couples TRBV7-2 to TRBJ2-2; 10 bases map to TRBD2. This CDR3 region has 16 residues. CDR1 and CDR2 from the germline V gene are SGHTA and FQGNSA. The CDR3 region is CVSSSWVAGGNGELFF. CDR3 bases: TGTGTCAGCAGCTCCTGGGTAGCGGGAGGCAACGGGGAGCTGTTTTTT.

This clone was observed a few times. V and J are TRBV28 and TRBJ2-1; unclear D gene. This CDR3 has 15 residues. The germline V and J ends were trimmed by 5 bases and 4 bases, with 15 bases remaining between them. From germline, CDR1 is MDHEN and CDR2 SYDVKM. This CDR3 is CASSPPGRLYNEQFF. The CDR3 DNA follows: TGTGCCAGCAGTCCCCCAGGACGCTTATACAATGAGCAGTTCTTC.